This note documents a single TCR beta chain sequence. The entry originates in a study of monozygotic twins with inflammatory bowel disease. CDR3 length: 16 residues. Germline V lookup: CDR1 SNHLY, CDR2 FYNNEI. There were eight separate reactions per sample in which cDNA was made. Nested PCRs of approximately 17 and 9 cycles, two in total, were run on TCRalpha and TCRbeta cDNA. TCRdb reprocessed the 5' RACE reads, with one entry per CDR3 protein and no DNA. Across 190,000 or so distinct CDR3 sequences, the top ten clones capture 1.5% to 2% of the sample. This TCR came from a human donor with ulcerative colitis or Crohn's disease, or a healthy co-twin of an affected twin (not recorded which). This chain links TRBV2 with TRBJ1-3. Sequenced material: blood. The CDR3 protein is CASSVEGLSSGNTIYF.